These 11 T cell receptor beta chains came from one sample sequenced in a study of blood T cell repertoires in COVID-19. The data were produced by immunoSEQ multiplex PCR, yet TCRdb's version contains in-frame clones alone and is incomplete. The profile shows about 140,000 clones, roughly 77% of them singletons. The sequenced material came from peripheral blood. The receptors stem from a man in his 60s with acute or convalescent COVID-19.

This chain links TRBV2 with TRBJ2-5; tentatively, D is TRBD1 (6 bases). This CDR3 spans 12 amino acids. The germline CDR1 and CDR2 sequences are SNHLY and FYNNEI. Trimming stripped 8 bases from V and 2 bases from J, with 9 bases between. The chain's CDR3 is CASQRGQETQYF. The DNA of the CDR3 is TGTGCCAGCCAGAGGGGGCAAGAGACCCAGTACTTC.

This clone appeared a few times. The V gene is TRBV6-5, the J gene TRBJ2-7, with 8 bases aligning to TRBD2. Germline CDR1 is MNHEY and CDR2 is SVGAGI. V gave up 2 bases and J gave up 0 bases; unmatched junction bases: 3. This CDR3 has 15 amino acids. The CDR3: CASSYDGTSSYEQYF. The CDR3, as DNA: TGTGCCAGCAGTTACGATGGGACTAGCTCCTACGAGCAGTACTTC.

V usage is TRBV19 and J usage is TRBJ1-5, with D unclear. Per germline, CDR1 LNHDA and CDR2 SQIVND (reference sequence). The CDR3 contains 15 residues. Trimming took off 3 bases at V and 4 bases at J, with 13 bases between the two ends. CDR3 DNA: TGTGCCAGTAGTATGATGAACAGCCCAAATCAGCCCCAGCATTTT. It is translated as CASSMMNSPNQPQHF.

The chain combines TRBV28 with TRBJ1-5, with 9 nucleotides matching TRBD1. Germline CDR1 reads MDHEN; CDR2 reads SYDVKM. The CDR3 is 15 residues long. V lost 6 bases to trimming and J lost 4 bases; unmatched junction nucleotides: 7. CDR3 nucleotide sequence: TGTGCCAGCAGGTATCACGGACAGGGGAATCAGCCCCAGCATTTT. This gives the protein CASRYHGQGNQPQHF.

This clone showed up just once. The chain has TRBV5-4 and TRBJ2-3, with 7 bases matching TRBD1. J gave up 6 bases and V 4 bases, and 8 bases lay outside the gene matches. This CDR3 comprises 14 residues. Germline loops: CDR1 SGHNT, CDR2 YYREEE (reference sequence). CDR3 coding DNA: TGTGCCAGCAGCCCGTGGGACAGCGATGATACGCAGTATTTT. Translated: CASSPWDSDDTQYF.

This clone was counted only a few times. This chain uses TRBV6-4 with TRBJ2-3; 8 bases map to TRBD2. Germline trimming cut 3 bases from V and 0 bases from J; bases unmatched to any gene: 5. The CDR3 spans 16 residues. Germline CDR1 and CDR2: MRHNA and SNTAGT. CDR3 DNA sequence: TGTGCCAGCAGTGAAGAGGCGGGAGGTAGCACAGATACGCAGTATTTT. As protein: CASSEEAGGSTDTQYF.

The chain couples TRBV7-9 to TRBJ2-7; perhaps TRBD1 as D (6 bases). Looked up from germline, CDR1 is SEHNR and CDR2 is FQNEAQ (reference sequence). The ends were cut back, 5 bases at V and 6 bases at J, with 11 bases in the middle. The CDR3 runs to 12 residues. CDR3 region: CASSQGRREQYF. DNA of the CDR3: TGTGCCAGCAGCCAGGGGAGACGCGAGCAGTACTTC. Variable domain in full (rest from reference TRBV7-9 and TRBJ2-7): DTGVSQNPRHKITKRGQNVTFRCDPISEHNRLYWYRQTLGQGPEFLTYFQNEAQLEKSRLLSDRFSAERPKGSFSTLEIQRTEQGDSAMYLCASSQGRREQYFGPGTRLTVT.

This chain uses TRBV28 with TRBJ1-2; D is ambiguous. The CDR3 loop spans 14 amino acids. Germline CDR1 MDHEN, CDR2 SYDVKM. V gave up 2 bases and J gave up 5 bases, with 12 bases separating them. The CDR3 is CASSLGHPTYGYTF. The CDR3 DNA reads TGTGCCAGCAGTTTAGGGCACCCTACGTATGGCTACACCTTC.

This clone was seen more than once but under ten times. The V call is TRBV6-5, the J call TRBJ2-7; 8 nucleotides match TRBD2. The CDR3 has 13 amino acids. Losses at the gene ends were 3 bases for V and 7 bases for J; bases not matched to a gene: 5. Germline lookup yields CDR1 MNHEY and CDR2 SVGAGI. The CDR3 is CASSYSGIGEQYF. The CDR3 DNA sequence: TGTGCCAGCAGTTATAGCGGGATCGGTGAGCAGTACTTC.

The rearrangement joins TRBV27 to TRBJ2-1; no definite D call. Germline-derived CDR1 and CDR2 are MNHEY and SMNVEV (reference sequence). CDR3 length equals 11 residues. V was clipped by 7 bases and J by 7 bases, with 8 bases between them. This CDR3 is CASKARNEQFF. The DNA for the CDR3 is TGTGCCAGCAAGGCGCGGAATGAGCAGTTCTTC.

The gene calls are TRBV5-1 and TRBJ2-1; D unclear. Trimming took 0 bases from V and 2 from J, leaving 6 bases between them. The germline V gene encodes CDR1 SGHRS and CDR2 YFSETQ. This CDR3 has 14 amino acids. CDR3 bases: TGCGCCAGCAGCTTGGACGAGCCCTACAATGAGCAGTTCTTC. Translating it yields CASSLDEPYNEQFF.